This entry lists 8 T cell receptor beta chains sequenced from one sample in a study of CD8 T cells in Susac syndrome. Random hexamers were used to reverse transcribe about 0.5 to 1 ug of RNA. TCRdb redid the calling of the immunoSEQ multiplex PCR reads with MiXCR, one entry per CDR3 protein. The sample holds about 430,000 distinct CDR3 sequences, around 85% seen once. Sequenced material: CD8+ T cells from PBMCs. The receptors derive from a human donor with multiple sclerosis.

CDR3 sequence: CASRLVPYEQYF. The DNA for the CDR3 is TGTGCCAGCAGACTGGTACCCTACGAGCAGTACTTC. The chain couples TRBV7-2 to TRBJ2-7; the D is unclear. The CDR3 is 12 amino acids. The ends were cut back, 6 bases at V and 2 bases at J, with 8 bases in the middle. Per germline, CDR1 SGHTA and CDR2 FQGNSA.

The J gene is TRBJ2-1, the V gene TRBV10-2; tentative D call: TRBD2 (5 bases). Trimming pared 0 bases from V and 3 bases from J, leaving 12 bases between. CDR3 length equals 16 residues. Looked up from germline, CDR1 is WSHSY and CDR2 is SAAADI. The CDR3 bases are TGCGCCAGCAGTGAGTCGAGGCTAGCCGTCTACAATGAGCAGTTCTTC. Its protein product is CASSESRLAVYNEQFF.

This chain joins TRBV11-2 and TRBJ2-7; 7 bases fit TRBD2. The J segment lost 3 bases and the V segment lost 2 bases, leaving 4 bases of the junction unmatched. Germline CDR1 is SGHAT and CDR2 is FQNNGV. The CDR3 has 14 residues. CDR3 in DNA: TGTGCCAGCAGCTTACATGCGGGGGACTACGAGCAGTACTTC. Its translation is CASSLHAGDYEQYF.

V usage is TRBV5-1 and J usage is TRBJ2-1; D gene unclear. The CDR3 totals 12 residues. Trimming took 1 base from V and 9 from J, leaving 8 bases between them. Germline CDR1 reads SGHRS; CDR2 reads YFSETQ. Here the CDR3 DNA reads TGCGCCAGCAGCTTGATGATCGGTGAGCAGTTCTTC. As protein: CASSLMIGEQFF.

This chain uses TRBV5-1 with TRBJ2-7; perhaps TRBD2 as D (6 bases). V was cut by 5 bases and J by 1 base, with 22 bases left in between. Germline CDR1 SGHRS, CDR2 YFSETQ. The CDR3 sequence is 17 residues long. The CDR3 nucleotides read TGCGCCAGCAGTGTATCTAGTCTCGGCGGGGCGTCCTACGAGCAGTACTTC. As protein: CASSVSSLGGASYEQYF.

CDR3 sequence: CASSGAGKVADTQYF. The CDR3 DNA reads TGTGCCAGCAGTGGGGCAGGGAAGGTTGCAGATACGCAGTATTTT. V gene TRBV6-1 combines with J gene TRBJ2-3; D is perhaps TRBD1 (5 bases). This CDR3 has 15 residues. Looked up from germline, CDR1 is MNHNS and CDR2 is SASEGT. Trimming left V 4 bases short and J 4 bases short, with 15 bases between.

V and J are TRBV29-1 and TRBJ1-2; possible D gene TRBD1, 5 bases. The V end lost 3 bases, the J end lost 1 base, and 12 bases lay between the germline ends. Germline V gene data show CDR1 as SQVTM and CDR2 as ANQGSEA. The CDR3 is made up of 14 amino acids. CDR3: CSVDYQGFNYGYTF. CDR3 coding DNA: TGCAGCGTTGATTACCAGGGCTTTAACTATGGCTACACCTTC.

J is TRBJ2-4 and V is TRBV6-1, with D possibly TRBD2 on 6 matching bases. CDR1 is MNHNS and CDR2 is SASEGT in the germline V gene. This CDR3 region has 16 residues. The germline V and J ends were trimmed by 6 bases and 0 bases, with 15 bases remaining between them. In DNA form, the CDR3 reads TGTGCCAGCAGCCCGGGGGAGGAGTTAGCCAAAAACATTCAGTACTTC. This translates into CASSPGEELAKNIQYF.